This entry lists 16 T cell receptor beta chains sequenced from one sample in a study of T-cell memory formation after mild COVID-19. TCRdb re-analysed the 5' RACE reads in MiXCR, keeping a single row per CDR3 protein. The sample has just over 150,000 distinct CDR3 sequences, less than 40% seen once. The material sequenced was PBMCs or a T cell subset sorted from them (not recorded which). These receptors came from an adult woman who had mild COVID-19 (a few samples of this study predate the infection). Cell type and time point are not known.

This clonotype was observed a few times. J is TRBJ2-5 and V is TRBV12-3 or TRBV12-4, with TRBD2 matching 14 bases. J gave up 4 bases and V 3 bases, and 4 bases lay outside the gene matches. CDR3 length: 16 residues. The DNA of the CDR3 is TGTGCCAGCAGTTTGGGACTAGCGGGAGAGGGAGAGACCCAGTACTTC. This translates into CASSLGLAGEGETQYF.

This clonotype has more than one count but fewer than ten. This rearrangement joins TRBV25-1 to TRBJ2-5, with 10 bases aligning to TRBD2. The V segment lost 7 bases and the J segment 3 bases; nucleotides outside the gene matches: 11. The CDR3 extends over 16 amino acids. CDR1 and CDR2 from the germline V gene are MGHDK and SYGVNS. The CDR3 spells CASTDHPSGGEETQYF. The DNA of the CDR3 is TGTGCCAGCACCGACCATCCTAGCGGGGGAGAAGAGACCCAGTACTTC.

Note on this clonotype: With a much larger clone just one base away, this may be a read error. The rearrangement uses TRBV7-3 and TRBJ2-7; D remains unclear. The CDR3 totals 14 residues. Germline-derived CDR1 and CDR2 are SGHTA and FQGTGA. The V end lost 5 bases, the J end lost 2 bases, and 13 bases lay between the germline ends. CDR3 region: CASSHMTTPYEQYF. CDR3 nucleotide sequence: TGTGCCAGCAGCCATATGACAACCCCCTACGAGCAGTACTTC.

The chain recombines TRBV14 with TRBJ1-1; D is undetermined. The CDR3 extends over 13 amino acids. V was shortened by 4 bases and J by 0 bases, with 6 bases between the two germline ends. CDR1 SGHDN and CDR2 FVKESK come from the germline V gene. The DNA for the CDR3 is TGTGCCAGCAGCCCAGAAGTGAACACTGAAGCTTTCTTT. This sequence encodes CASSPEVNTEAFF.

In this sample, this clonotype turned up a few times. CDR3 sequence reads: CASSLEGIRKFF. CDR3 sequence (DNA): TGTGCCAGCAGCTTAGAAGGGATTCGGAAGTTCTTC. This chain joins TRBV7-9 and TRBJ2-1, with unresolved D. Trimming removed 1 base at V and 14 bases at J, with 12 bases between. The germline gives CDR1 SEHNR, CDR2 FQNEAQ (reference sequence). CDR3 length: 12 amino acids.

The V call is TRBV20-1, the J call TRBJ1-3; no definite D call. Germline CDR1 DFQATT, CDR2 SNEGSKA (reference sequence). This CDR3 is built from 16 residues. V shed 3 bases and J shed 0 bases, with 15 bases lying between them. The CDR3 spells CSASDTPESSGNTIYF. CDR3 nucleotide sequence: TGCAGTGCTAGCGACACCCCGGAGAGCTCTGGAAACACCATATATTTT.

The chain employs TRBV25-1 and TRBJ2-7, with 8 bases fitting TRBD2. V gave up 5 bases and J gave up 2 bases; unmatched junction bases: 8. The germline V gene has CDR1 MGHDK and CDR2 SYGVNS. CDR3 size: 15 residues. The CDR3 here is CASSPSGLGAYEQYF. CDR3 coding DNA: TGTGCCAGCAGTCCCTCGGGACTAGGGGCCTACGAGCAGTACTTC.

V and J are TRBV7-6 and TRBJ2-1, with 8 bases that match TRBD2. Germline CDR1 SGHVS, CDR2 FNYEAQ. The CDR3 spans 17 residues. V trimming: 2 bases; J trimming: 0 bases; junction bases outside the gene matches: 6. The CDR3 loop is CASSLTSGTSSYNEQFF. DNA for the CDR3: TGTGCCAGCAGCTTAACTAGCGGCACGAGCTCCTACAATGAGCAGTTCTTC. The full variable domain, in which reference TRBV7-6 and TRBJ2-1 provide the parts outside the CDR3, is GAGVSQSPRYKVTKRGQDVALRCDPISGHVSLYWYRQALGQGPEFLTYFNYEAQQDKSGLPNDRFSAERPEGSISTLTIQRTEQRDSAMYRCASSLTSGTSSYNEQFFGPGTRLTVL.

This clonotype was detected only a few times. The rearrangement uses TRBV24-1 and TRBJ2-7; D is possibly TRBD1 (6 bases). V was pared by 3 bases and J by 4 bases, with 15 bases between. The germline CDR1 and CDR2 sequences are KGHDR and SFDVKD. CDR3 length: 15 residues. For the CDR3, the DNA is TGTGCCACCAGTGATGGCCCCTTGGGGGCATACGAGCAGTACTTC. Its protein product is CATSDGPLGAYEQYF.

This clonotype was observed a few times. CDR3 DNA: TGCAGTGCTTGGGACGCCGAGGGCCTAGGCTACACCTTC. Residues: CSAWDAEGLGYTF. The chain carries TRBV20-1 and TRBJ1-2; TRBD1 is a possible D gene (5 bases). The germline V and J ends were trimmed by 5 bases and 8 bases, with 18 bases remaining between them. The CDR3 has 13 amino acids. Per the germline V gene, CDR1 is DFQATT and CDR2 is SNEGSKA (reference sequence).

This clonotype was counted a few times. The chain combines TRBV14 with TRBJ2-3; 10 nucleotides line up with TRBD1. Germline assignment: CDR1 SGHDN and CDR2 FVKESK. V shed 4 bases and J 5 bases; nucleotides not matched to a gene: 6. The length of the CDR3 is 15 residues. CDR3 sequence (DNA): TGTGCCAGCAGCCCGTCCCGGGACAGGGGAGATACGCAGTATTTT. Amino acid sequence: CASSPSRDRGDTQYF.

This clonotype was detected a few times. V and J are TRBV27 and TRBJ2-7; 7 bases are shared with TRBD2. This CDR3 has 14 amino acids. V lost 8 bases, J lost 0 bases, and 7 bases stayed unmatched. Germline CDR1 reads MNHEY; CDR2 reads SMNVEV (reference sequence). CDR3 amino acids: CASGGGESSYEQYF. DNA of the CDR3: TGTGCCAGCGGGGGGGGTGAAAGCTCCTACGAGCAGTACTTC.

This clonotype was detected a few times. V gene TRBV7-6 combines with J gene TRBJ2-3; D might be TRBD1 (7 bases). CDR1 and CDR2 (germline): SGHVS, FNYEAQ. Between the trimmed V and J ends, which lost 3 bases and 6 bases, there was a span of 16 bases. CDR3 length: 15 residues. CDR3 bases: TGTGCCAGCAGCTTTCTACAGGGGAGGTCGGATACGCAGTATTTT. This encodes CASSFLQGRSDTQYF. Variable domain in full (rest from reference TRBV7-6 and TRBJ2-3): GAGVSQSPRYKVTKRGQDVALRCDPISGHVSLYWYRQALGQGPEFLTYFNYEAQQDKSGLPNDRFSAERPEGSISTLTIQRTEQRDSAMYRCASSFLQGRSDTQYFGPGTRLTVL.

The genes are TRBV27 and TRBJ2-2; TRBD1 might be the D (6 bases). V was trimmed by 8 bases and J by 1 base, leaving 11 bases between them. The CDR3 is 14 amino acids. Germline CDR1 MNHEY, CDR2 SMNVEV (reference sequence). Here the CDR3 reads CASQQGWNTGELFF. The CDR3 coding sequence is TGTGCCAGCCAGCAGGGGTGGAACACCGGGGAGCTGTTTTTT.

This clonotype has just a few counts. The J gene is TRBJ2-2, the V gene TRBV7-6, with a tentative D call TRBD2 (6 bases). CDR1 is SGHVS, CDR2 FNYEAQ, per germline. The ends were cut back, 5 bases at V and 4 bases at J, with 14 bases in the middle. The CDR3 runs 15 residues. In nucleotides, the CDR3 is TGTGCCAGCAGCCCCATTGGGGGAGGCACCGGGGAGCTGTTTTTT. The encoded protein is CASSPIGGGTGELFF.

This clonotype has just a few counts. CDR3: CASSEGQQETQYF. DNA for the CDR3: TGTGCCAGCAGTGAAGGGCAGCAAGAGACCCAGTACTTC. The genes are TRBV2 and TRBJ2-5; D call uncertain. This CDR3 region has 13 residues. Germline V CDR1 and CDR2: SNHLY, FYNNEI. Trimming took 1 base from V and 2 from J, leaving 5 bases between them.